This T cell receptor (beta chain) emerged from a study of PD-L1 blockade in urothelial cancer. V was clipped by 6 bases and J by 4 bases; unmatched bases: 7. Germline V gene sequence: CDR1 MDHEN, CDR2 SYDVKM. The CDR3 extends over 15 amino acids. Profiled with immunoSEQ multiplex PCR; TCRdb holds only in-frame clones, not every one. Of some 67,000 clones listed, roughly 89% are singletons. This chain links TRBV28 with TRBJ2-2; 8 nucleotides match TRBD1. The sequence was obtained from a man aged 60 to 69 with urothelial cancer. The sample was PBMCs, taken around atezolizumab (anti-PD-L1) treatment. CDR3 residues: CASSLQGVLTGELFF. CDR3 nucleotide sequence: TGTGCCAGCAGCCTACAGGGGGTTCTCACCGGGGAGCTGTTTTTT.